Given below is one TCR beta chain in context. Its antigen is unidentified. The germline V and J ends were trimmed by 2 bases and 1 base, with 10 bases remaining between them. There are 15 residues in the CDR3. From germline, CDR1 is SGDLS and CDR2 YYNGEE. Clones were read by immunoSEQ multiplex PCR, and TCRdb kept only the in-frame ones, dropping some. The sample yields 35,000 or so clones, nearly 90% seen once. The data were taken from a study of STAT5B mutations in CD4+ large granular lymphocyte leukemia. Study-wide background: Among healthy controls, a particular HLA allele went with more CDR3 'QG' motifs. Whole-study findings and limits: No patients shared main leukemic clonotypes, though around 24% appeared at low frequency elsewhere. Patient CD4-sorted repertoires stayed more clonal than healthy ones after leukemic-clone removal.

Sequenced: CD4+ T cells from blood buffy coats. This receptor was obtained from a human donor in good health. V and J are TRBV9 and TRBJ2-1; D unclear. CDR3 sequence reads: CASSVTGSSYNEQFF. The CDR3 DNA follows: TGTGCCAGCAGCGTCACCGGGTCTTCCTACAATGAGCAGTTCTTC.